Following are 30 T cell receptor beta chains from one sample sequenced in a study of shared clonotypes between healthy human individuals. Terminally differentiated effector memory CD45RA+ cells were excluded by CCR7 positive selection of CD45RO-negative cells. The data were produced by immunoSEQ multiplex PCR, yet TCRdb's version contains in-frame clones alone and is incomplete. The sample records about 870,000 clones, about 91% being singletons. What was sequenced was naive CD8+ T cells sorted from blood. The receptors shown here come from a man aged 25 to 40 in good health.

The chain links TRBV2 to TRBJ2-3; no reliable D call. Germline-derived CDR1 and CDR2 are SNHLY and FYNNEI. CDR3 length: 10 amino acids. V was shortened by 8 bases and J by 2 bases, with 2 bases between the two germline ends. CDR3 nucleotides: TGTGCCAGCGTCACAGATACGCAGTATTTT. Translated: CASVTDTQYF.

In this sample, this clone turned up a few times. This chain uses TRBV4-1 with TRBJ1-1, with D possibly matching TRBD1 (6 bases). V was pared by 4 bases and J by 1 base, with 13 bases between. The CDR3 contains 15 residues. The germline V gene has CDR1 MGHRA and CDR2 YSYEKL. This CDR3 reads CASSRSKGQNTEAFF. The CDR3 nucleotides are TGCGCCAGCAGCCGGTCTAAGGGACAGAACACTGAAGCTTTCTTT.

This chain connects TRBV7-9 to TRBJ1-1; weak D call: TRBD1 (5 bases). The CDR3 is 14 residues long. From germline, CDR1 is SEHNR and CDR2 FQNEAQ (reference sequence). The ends were cut back, 4 bases at V and 10 bases at J, with 19 bases in the middle. The CDR3 spells CASSYGRTYEAAFF. The CDR3 DNA reads TGTGCCAGCAGCTACGGCCGGACATACGAAGCAGCTTTCTTT.

This chain links TRBV9 with TRBJ1-1, with D uncertain. V shed 2 bases and J shed 3 bases, with 8 bases lying between them. Looked up from germline, CDR1 is SGDLS and CDR2 is YYNGEE. The CDR3 is 13 amino acids. CDR3 bases: TGTGCCAGCAGCGTCTCAGCTCACACTGAAGCTTTCTTT. This encodes CASSVSAHTEAFF.

This clone was observed a few times. The chain recombines TRBV11-2 with TRBJ2-1; 9 bases are a match to TRBD2. CDR3 length: 16 residues. Trimming at V came to 4 bases and at J to 9 bases, leaving 13 bases not matched to a gene. Looked up from germline, CDR1 is SGHAT and CDR2 is FQNNGV. CDR3 nucleotide sequence: TGTGCCAGCAGCTCGACCGGGACTAGCTTCTTGTCTGAGCAGTTCTTC. Its translation: CASSSTGTSFLSEQFF.

The count of this clone is one. J is TRBJ1-1 and V is TRBV19; 8 bases align to TRBD1. The germline CDR1 and CDR2 sequences are LNHDA and SQIVND (reference sequence). The CDR3 is 19 amino acids. The V segment lost 2 bases and the J segment 0 bases; nucleotides outside the gene matches: 14. The CDR3 nucleotides are TGTGCCAGTAGTATATCCCACGGACAGGGAATAGAGATGAACACTGAAGCTTTCTTT. It is translated as CASSISHGQGIEMNTEAFF.

This chain uses TRBV28 with TRBJ1-5; unclear D gene. Trimming stripped 6 bases from V and 4 bases from J, with 7 bases between. The germline gives CDR1 MDHEN, CDR2 SYDVKM. This CDR3 is 12 amino acids long. The CDR3 DNA reads TGTGCCAGCAGCCCCCTAAATCAGCCCCAGCATTTT. This codes for CASSPLNQPQHF.

This clone has just one count. Other DNA sequences in this specimen translate into the identical CDR3. The chain links TRBV27 to TRBJ2-7; 9 bases line up with TRBD1. This CDR3 is built from 15 residues. Losses at the gene ends were 5 bases for V and 1 base for J; bases not matched to a gene: 6. Germline CDR1 and CDR2: MNHEY and SMNVEV (reference sequence). The CDR3 sequence is CASSRSGQGSYEQYF. CDR3 DNA sequence: TGTGCCAGCAGTCGGTCGGGACAGGGTTCCTACGAGCAGTACTTC.

V gene TRBV7-8 combines with J gene TRBJ2-1; 10 nucleotides match TRBD2. Germline values: CDR1 SGHVS, CDR2 FQNEAQ. V trimming: 5 bases; J trimming: 3 bases; junction bases outside the gene matches: 4. The CDR3 has 15 residues. Written as DNA, the CDR3 is TGTGCCAGCAGCGAAGGACTAGCGGACTACAATGAGCAGTTCTTC. It translates to CASSEGLADYNEQFF.

In DNA, the CDR3 is TGTGCCAGCAGCTTAGCCGCGGGCACTAGCGGGGACAATGAGCAGTTCTTC. Its translation: CASSLAAGTSGDNEQFF. The chain is built from TRBV7-9 and TRBJ2-1; 10 bases align to TRBD2. The CDR3 has 17 amino acids. V was clipped by 0 bases and J by 5 bases; unmatched bases: 7. Germline-derived CDR1 and CDR2 are SEHNR and FQNEAQ (reference sequence).

The genes are TRBV19 and TRBJ1-1; the D is unclear. Trimming took off 10 bases at V and 0 bases at J, with 18 bases between the two ends. CDR3 length equals 15 residues. CDR1 is LNHDA and CDR2 is SQIVND in the germline V gene (reference sequence). CDR3 residues: CAITTGGSLNTEAFF. As DNA, the CDR3 is TGTGCCATCACGACGGGAGGGTCATTGAACACTGAAGCTTTCTTT.

The chain carries TRBV15 and TRBJ2-7, with TRBD2 matching 13 bases. Unmatched junction bases numbered 2, after V lost 0 bases and J lost 3 bases. Germline lookup yields CDR1 LNHNV and CDR2 YYDKDF (reference sequence). CDR3 size: 16 residues. DNA for the CDR3: TGTGCCACCAGCAGAGACGGACTAGCGGGAGTCTACGAGCAGTACTTC. Translated, it gives CATSRDGLAGVYEQYF.

The V and J genes are TRBV2 and TRBJ2-1; 7 positions agree with TRBD2. J was trimmed by 2 bases and V by 7 bases; bases with no gene match: 11. This CDR3 has 16 amino acids. The germline gives CDR1 SNHLY, CDR2 FYNNEI. The CDR3, as DNA: TGTGCCAGCATCGACGGGTCTAGCGGCGCCTACAATGAGCAGTTCTTC. This codes for CASIDGSSGAYNEQFF.

The chain employs TRBV27 and TRBJ1-2; D possibly corresponds to TRBD1 (5 bases). Trimming took off 5 bases at V and 8 bases at J, with 24 bases between the two ends. Per the germline V gene, CDR1 is MNHEY and CDR2 is SMNVEV (reference sequence). The CDR3 spans 16 residues. The DNA of the CDR3 is TGTGCCAGCAGTATGACCCCGAGGGGATCCCGAAACGGCTACACCTTC. Protein: CASSMTPRGSRNGYTF.

The chain couples TRBV18 to TRBJ1-4; D perhaps matches TRBD1 (5 bases). The V gene's germline CDR1 is KGHSH and CDR2 LQKENI. This CDR3 contains 14 residues. V dropped 4 bases and J dropped 12 bases, with 18 bases sitting between them. This CDR3 reads CASSLRTEAGELFF. In DNA, the CDR3 is TGTGCCAGCTCACTTCGGACTGAGGCGGGGGAACTGTTTTTT.

In nucleotides, the CDR3 is TGTGCCAGCAGCTTCTCCCTCGGATCTTCCAATTACCCAACCTACAATGAGCAGTTCTTC. Amino acid sequence: CASSFSLGSSNYPTYNEQFF. The rearrangement joins TRBV7-8 to TRBJ2-1; D uncertain. The CDR3 runs to 20 residues. Deletions cut 3 bases from V and 2 bases from J, with 26 bases between. Germline CDR1 SGHVS, CDR2 FQNEAQ.

V gene TRBV7-9 combines with J gene TRBJ2-2; D is uncertain. V was clipped by 2 bases and J by 2 bases, with 12 bases between them. This CDR3 comprises 16 residues. CDR1 and CDR2 (germline): SEHNR, FQNEAQ (reference sequence). CDR3 loop: CASSLYRMSNTGELFF. For the CDR3, the DNA is TGTGCCAGCAGCTTATATCGGATGTCCAACACCGGGGAGCTGTTTTTT.

The chain couples TRBV28 to TRBJ2-1; D is tentatively TRBD1 or TRBD2 (5 bases each). Trimming pared 1 base from V and 2 bases from J, leaving 24 bases between. The germline V gene encodes CDR1 MDHEN and CDR2 SYDVKM. The CDR3 totals 20 residues. CDR3 DNA sequence: TGTGCCAGCAGTTTATCGGTGACAGAGACCGGGACCTCACCCTACAATGAGCAGTTCTTC. Encoded protein: CASSLSVTETGTSPYNEQFF.

The rearrangement joins TRBV11-2 to TRBJ2-7; D is unresolved. The CDR3 covers 12 residues. Trimming stripped 0 bases from V and 6 bases from J, with 6 bases between. The germline V gene has CDR1 SGHAT and CDR2 FQNNGV. This chain's CDR3 is CASSLEGSEQYF. The CDR3 nucleotides read TGTGCCAGCAGCTTAGAGGGTTCCGAGCAGTACTTC.

The chain carries TRBV7-9 and TRBJ2-4, with D perhaps given as TRBD1 or TRBD2 (6 bases each). Germline V gene lookup returns CDR1 SEHNR and CDR2 FQNEAQ (reference sequence). V shed 5 bases and J shed 0 bases, with 11 bases lying between them. The CDR3 covers 15 residues. The CDR3 nucleotides are TGTGCCAGCAGCAAGGGGGGACTAGCCAAAAACATTCAGTACTTC. Translated, it gives CASSKGGLAKNIQYF.

This clone was observed once. V usage is TRBV27 and J usage is TRBJ2-7, with TRBD1 as a possible D gene (5 bases). CDR1 and CDR2 (germline): MNHEY, SMNVEV (reference sequence). Trimming shortened V by 6 bases and J by 0 bases, and 9 bases separated the two germline ends. The CDR3 loop spans 13 amino acids. CDR3 sequence (DNA): TGTGCCAGCAGGACAGAGAGCTCCTACGAGCAGTACTTC. Its protein is CASRTESSYEQYF.

This chain connects TRBV6-5 to TRBJ1-5; 9 nucleotides agree with TRBD1. With 9 bases clipped from V and 2 bases from J, the junction kept 5 bases outside the gene matches. Germline assignment: CDR1 MNHEY and CDR2 SVGAGI. CDR3 length: 14 amino acids. The CDR3 DNA sequence: TGTGCCAGTTCGGACAGGGGCCGCAATCAGCCCCAGCATTTT. Its protein is CASSDRGRNQPQHF.

V and J are TRBV9 and TRBJ1-3; 10 bases fit TRBD1. This CDR3 contains 15 residues. The V gene's germline CDR1 is SGDLS and CDR2 YYNGEE. V was pared by 0 bases and J by 8 bases, with 5 bases of the junction left unmatched. CDR3 bases: TGTGCCAGCAGCGTAGCCGGGACAGGGGTAGACACCATATATTTT. Translated: CASSVAGTGVDTIYF.

The CDR3 sequence: CASSQGLGQGAVYNEQFF. CDR3 in DNA: TGCGCCAGCAGCCAAGGTCTCGGACAGGGGGCCGTCTACAATGAGCAGTTCTTC. The J gene is TRBJ2-1, the V gene TRBV4-1, with 11 bases identical to TRBD1. Germline V lookup: CDR1 MGHRA, CDR2 YSYEKL. The CDR3 extends over 18 amino acids. The junction had 8 bases not matched to a gene; V was cut back by 1 base and J by 3 bases.

On this clone itself: In the same sample, other DNA sequences code for this CDR3. The chain is built from TRBV19 and TRBJ2-1; tentatively, D is TRBD2 (6 bases). Trimming cost V 1 base and J 0 bases, with 7 bases left between them. Germline loops: CDR1 LNHDA, CDR2 SQIVND (reference sequence). The CDR3 extends over 15 amino acids. The CDR3 protein is CASSIAGSSYNEQFF. The CDR3 DNA reads TGTGCCAGTAGTATAGCCGGGAGCTCCTACAATGAGCAGTTCTTC.

The chain has TRBV6-6 and TRBJ2-7, with no clear D. V lost 0 bases and J 4 bases, leaving 10 bases between the germline ends. This CDR3 comprises 14 residues. Germline values: CDR1 MNHNY, CDR2 SVGAGI (reference sequence). The CDR3 DNA follows: TGTGCCAGCAGTTACTCACAATCCCTATACGAGCAGTACTTC. This translates into CASSYSQSLYEQYF.

The gene calls are TRBV18 and TRBJ2-3; D tentatively reads TRBD1 or TRBD2 (5 bases each). Per the germline V gene, CDR1 is KGHSH and CDR2 is LQKENI. Trimming removed 4 bases from V and 3 bases from J, with 23 bases in between. CDR3 length equals 18 residues. In DNA form, the CDR3 reads TGTGCCAGCTCACGTTTCGGGGACCCGTCGCAATTTACAGATACGCAGTATTTT. It yields the protein CASSRFGDPSQFTDTQYF. Full variable domain (outside the CDR3, taken from reference TRBV18 and TRBJ2-3): NAGVMQNPRHLVRRRGQEARLRCSPMKGHSHVYWYRQLPEEGLKFMVYLQKENIIDESGMPKERFSAEFPKEGPSILRIQQVVRGDSAAYFCASSRFGDPSQFTDTQYFGPGTRLTVL.

The genes are TRBV29-1 and TRBJ2-1; D is unclear. CDR1 and CDR2 from the germline V gene are SQVTM and ANQGSEA. V was pared by 0 bases and J by 10 bases, with 10 bases between. The CDR3 spans 12 residues. CDR3 nucleotide sequence: TGCAGCGTTGAAGACGCACTGATGGAGCAGTTCTTC. Protein sequence: CSVEDALMEQFF.

V and J are TRBV7-9 and TRBJ2-7; D is perhaps TRBD1 (6 bases). V was trimmed by 0 bases and J by 2 bases, leaving 11 bases between them. CDR1 is SEHNR, CDR2 FQNEAQ, per germline (reference sequence). The CDR3 has 15 residues. This CDR3 reads CASSLAQGITYEQYF. The CDR3 coding sequence is TGTGCCAGCAGCTTAGCGCAGGGGATCACCTACGAGCAGTACTTC. The complete variable domain, with remaining parts taken from reference TRBV7-9 and TRBJ2-7, reads DTGVSQNPRHKITKRGQNVTFRCDPISEHNRLYWYRQTLGQGPEFLTYFQNEAQLEKSRLLSDRFSAERPKGSFSTLEIQRTEQGDSAMYLCASSLAQGITYEQYFGPGTRLTVT.

V and J are TRBV6-6 and TRBJ2-5; 7 nucleotides match TRBD2. J was trimmed by 2 bases and V by 8 bases; bases with no gene match: 14. Germline-derived CDR1 and CDR2 are MNHNY and SVGAGI (reference sequence). The CDR3 loop spans 16 amino acids. The CDR3 DNA reads as TGTGCCAGCCGGGTCCGCCTGAGCGGGGATCAAGAGACCCAGTACTTC. Translating it yields CASRVRLSGDQETQYF.